What follows are 26 T cell receptor beta chains derived from one specimen sequenced in a study of control samples from healthy donors and cancer patients. The method was immunoSEQ multiplex PCR; TCRdb's version includes in-frame clones alone and lacks a portion of them. This table holds tens of thousands of clones, 88% found once. Sequencing was carried out using PBMCs. Receptor source: a man in his fifties or sixties with head and neck cancer.

The chain recombines TRBV3-1 (or the pseudogene TRBV3-2) with TRBJ1-6; D ambiguous. Trimming stripped 1 base from V and 6 bases from J, with 10 bases between. The CDR3 runs 15 residues. Germline CDR1 and CDR2: LGHDT and YNNKEL (reference sequence). The CDR3 sequence is CASSQGRRLNSPLHF. The DNA of the CDR3 is TGTGCCAGCAGCCAAGGGCGTAGGCTTAATTCACCCCTCCACTTT.

The rearrangement links TRBV27 to TRBJ2-5; possibly TRBD2 for D (6 bases). The CDR3 sequence is 12 residues long. The germline V gene has CDR1 MNHEY and CDR2 SMNVEV (reference sequence). Deletions cut 6 bases from V and 5 bases from J, with 10 bases between. The chain's CDR3 is CASSPEGETQYF. CDR3 nucleotides: TGTGCCAGCAGCCCGGAGGGGGAGACCCAGTACTTC.

This chain links TRBV6-5 with TRBJ1-2, with D perhaps TRBD1 (6 bases). This CDR3 spans 13 amino acids. Trimming stripped 6 bases from V and 4 bases from J, with 12 bases between. CDR1 and CDR2 (germline): MNHEY, SVGAGI. CDR3 amino acids: CASSSTGSYGYTF. The CDR3 DNA sequence: TGTGCCAGCAGCTCCACAGGGTCCTATGGCTACACCTTC.

The chain uses TRBV18 and TRBJ2-3; D ambiguous. Germline values: CDR1 KGHSH, CDR2 LQKENI. The CDR3 contains 15 residues. V lost 2 bases to trimming and J lost 1 base, with 10 bases between them. The DNA for the CDR3 is TGTGCCAGCTCACCAGGTCAAGCCGGCACAGATACGCAGTATTTT. Amino acid sequence: CASSPGQAGTDTQYF.

The chain joins TRBV3-1 (or the pseudogene TRBV3-2) to TRBJ2-7; 9 bases line up with TRBD2. This CDR3 contains 14 residues. The V and J ends lost 4 bases and 2 bases, in that order; junction bases with no gene match: 3. Germline V lookup: CDR1 LGHDT, CDR2 YNNKEL (reference sequence). The CDR3 loop reads CASSPSGGPYEQYF. The CDR3 nucleotides are TGTGCCAGCAGCCCAAGCGGGGGGCCCTACGAGCAGTACTTC.

This chain connects TRBV5-1 to TRBJ2-1, with 7 bases fitting TRBD2. This CDR3 comprises 18 residues. The V gene's germline CDR1 is SGHRS and CDR2 YFSETQ. V trimming: 4 bases; J trimming: 0 bases; junction bases outside the gene matches: 13. CDR3 sequence reads: CASSPRASGRSSYNEQFF. The CDR3 DNA reads TGCGCCAGCAGCCCCCGAGCTAGCGGTAGAAGCTCCTACAATGAGCAGTTCTTC.

The rearrangement links TRBV7-2 to TRBJ1-4, with D unresolved. V was cut by 1 base and J by 3 bases, with 6 bases left in between. CDR1 and CDR2 from the germline V gene are SGHTA and FQGNSA. The CDR3 is 14 residues long. The CDR3 reads CASSLDGPNEKLFF. CDR3 in DNA: TGTGCCAGCAGCTTAGACGGACCTAATGAAAAACTGTTTTTT. The full variable domain, rest sourced from reference TRBV7-2 and TRBJ1-4, is GAGVSQSPSNKVTEKGKDVELRCDPISGHTALYWYRQSLGQGLEFLIYFQGNSAPDKSGLPSDRFSAERTGGSVSTLTIQRTQQEDSAVYLCASSLDGPNEKLFFGSGTQLSVL.

The CDR3 loop is CASSPGPSGGTQYF. Here the CDR3 DNA reads TGTGCCAGCAGCCCGGGACCCAGCGGCGGGACCCAGTACTTC. The V call is TRBV5-6, the J call TRBJ2-5, with D perhaps TRBD1 or TRBD2 (5 bases each). V was trimmed by 4 bases and J by 7 bases, leaving 17 bases between them. CDR3 length equals 14 residues. CDR1 and CDR2 from the germline V gene are SGHDT and YYEEEE.

The V call is TRBV25-1, the J call TRBJ2-2; D is unresolved. Germline V gives CDR1 MGHDK, CDR2 SYGVNS. CDR3 length equals 13 residues. With 4 bases removed from V and 6 bases from J, the gap between germline ends came to 9 bases. The CDR3 spells CASSVVIAGELFF. Here the CDR3 DNA reads TGTGCCAGCAGTGTAGTTATAGCCGGGGAGCTGTTTTTT.

The J gene is TRBJ2-3, the V gene TRBV4-1, with 8 bases aligning to TRBD1. Germline CDR1 and CDR2: MGHRA and YSYEKL. The trim removed 4 bases at V and 1 base at J, leaving 1 base unmatched. The length of the CDR3 is 14 residues. The CDR3 spells CASSPGQGTDTQYF. CDR3 bases: TGCGCCAGCAGCCCGGGACAGGGCACAGATACGCAGTATTTT.

The gene calls are TRBV7-2 and TRBJ2-5; 9 nucleotides match TRBD2. CDR1 is SGHTA, CDR2 FQGNSA, per germline. The CDR3 is 16 residues long. V shed 1 base and J 4 bases; nucleotides not matched to a gene: 7. The CDR3 region has the DNA TGTGCCAGCAGCTTAGAGAGCGGGGGGAGGGGAGAGACCCAGTACTTC. As protein: CASSLESGGRGETQYF.

There are a few counts of this clone. The V gene is TRBV27, the J gene TRBJ2-5; D is possibly TRBD1 (6 bases). The CDR3 runs 14 residues. Per germline, CDR1 MNHEY and CDR2 SMNVEV (reference sequence). Trimming removed 5 bases at V and 5 bases at J, with 15 bases between. CDR3 coding DNA: TGTGCCAGCAGTCAACAGGGTTCTCTGGAGACCCAGTACTTC. Its translation is CASSQQGSLETQYF.

This clone was recorded a few times. V usage is TRBV7-2 and J usage is TRBJ1-1, with D uncertain. V lost 3 bases and J lost 11, with 13 bases in between. Germline V gene lookup returns CDR1 SGHTA and CDR2 FQGNSA. CDR3 length equals 12 residues. The CDR3 DNA reads as TGTGCCAGCAGCTTTATTGGATATTTGGCTTTCTTT. This codes for CASSFIGYLAFF.

The rearrangement joins TRBV3-1 (or the pseudogene TRBV3-2) to TRBJ2-7; 12 bases line up with TRBD2. Germline trimming cut 8 bases from V and 6 bases from J; bases unmatched to any gene: 5. This CDR3 is built from 13 residues. Germline CDR1 reads LGHDT; CDR2 reads YNNKEL (reference sequence). The CDR3 loop reads CASRLAGEGEQYF. The DNA of the CDR3 is TGTGCCAGCCGACTAGCGGGAGAAGGCGAGCAGTACTTC.

The J gene is TRBJ2-3, the V gene TRBV5-4, with D hard to call. V lost 3 bases and J 0 bases, leaving 14 bases between the germline ends. Germline V gene data show CDR1 as SGHNT and CDR2 as YYREEE (reference sequence). The CDR3 spans 16 residues. CDR3 sequence reads: CASSSWGRLSTDTQYF. In DNA form, the CDR3 reads TGTGCCAGCAGCTCCTGGGGTCGACTTAGCACAGATACGCAGTATTTT.

The V call is TRBV11-2, the J call TRBJ2-3; weak D call: TRBD2 (7 bases). Germline CDR1 is SGHAT and CDR2 is FQNNGV. The CDR3 has 15 residues. V was trimmed by 7 bases and J by 0 bases, leaving 14 bases between them. This CDR3 is CASTPGGLSTDTQYF. The CDR3 DNA sequence: TGTGCCAGCACCCCCGGGGGGCTGAGCACAGATACGCAGTATTTT.

Written as DNA, the CDR3 is TGTGCCAGCAGGACAGGGTCGGTTGAGACCCAGTACTTC. The encoded protein is CASRTGSVETQYF. The V gene is TRBV6-5, the J gene TRBJ2-5, with 7 nucleotides matching TRBD1. With 6 bases clipped from V and 5 bases from J, the junction kept 6 bases outside the gene matches. The CDR3 totals 13 residues. Germline V gives CDR1 MNHEY, CDR2 SVGAGI.

The CDR3 DNA follows: TGTGCCAGCAGTTTACCCGCCGGGACACGGTTCTTC. Translation gives CASSLPAGTRFF. The rearrangement joins TRBV28 to TRBJ2-1; D possibly corresponds to TRBD1 (6 bases). The CDR3 covers 12 residues. CDR1 and CDR2 from the germline V gene are MDHEN and SYDVKM. Trimming took off 2 bases at V and 15 bases at J, with 14 bases between the two ends.

The rearrangement joins TRBV28 to TRBJ1-5, with D maybe TRBD1 (6 bases). V dropped 1 base and J dropped 7 bases, with 17 bases sitting between them. The CDR3 extends over 16 amino acids. The germline CDR1 and CDR2 sequences are MDHEN and SYDVKM. CDR3 sequence: CASSLSGAGDTQPQHF. The DNA for the CDR3 is TGTGCCAGCAGTTTATCAGGGGCAGGGGATACGCAGCCCCAGCATTTT.

The gene calls are TRBV9 and TRBJ2-6; no firm D call. CDR1 and CDR2 (germline): SGDLS, YYNGEE. The CDR3 has 15 amino acids. The germline V and J ends were trimmed by 6 bases and 2 bases, with 12 bases remaining between them. For the CDR3, the DNA is TGTGCCAGCACCGAAGGGCAAACTGGGGCCAACGTCCTGACTTTC. Translating it yields CASTEGQTGANVLTF.

V usage is TRBV11-2 and J usage is TRBJ2-3, with a weak D call TRBD2 (6 bases). V dropped 7 bases and J dropped 5 bases, with 19 bases sitting between them. The CDR3 extends over 15 amino acids. CDR1 is SGHAT, CDR2 FQNNGV, per germline. CDR3 bases: TGTGCCAGCACCAAAGGGAGCGGGCTTAAAGATACGCAGTATTTT. Translating it yields CASTKGSGLKDTQYF.

The rearrangement uses TRBV10-1 and TRBJ1-4; D perhaps matches TRBD1 (6 bases). Trimming cost V 11 bases and J 1 base, with 11 bases left between them. This CDR3 is 13 amino acids long. Germline CDR1 WNHNN, CDR2 SYGVQD (reference sequence). In DNA form, the CDR3 reads TGCGCCGACTTCAGGGGAACTAATGAAAAACTGTTTTTT. It specifies CADFRGTNEKLFF.

The chain joins TRBV6-6 to TRBJ2-7; TRBD2 matches at 9 bases. After removal of 7 bases from V and 2 bases from J, the junction contained 6 bases not matched to a gene. The CDR3 loop spans 14 amino acids. CDR1 and CDR2 from the germline V gene are MNHNY and SVGAGI (reference sequence). The CDR3 DNA is TGTGCCAGCAATCTAGCGGGAACAACCTACGAGCAGTACTTC. Its protein is CASNLAGTTYEQYF.

The chain combines TRBV5-6 with TRBJ2-6, with D possibly TRBD1 on 5 matching bases. The germline V gene has CDR1 SGHDT and CDR2 YYEEEE. Trimming removed 6 bases at V and 3 bases at J, with 19 bases between. There are 17 residues in the CDR3. The CDR3 region is CASTPTDLSGGANVLTF. In DNA, the CDR3 is TGTGCCAGCACCCCGACAGATCTATCGGGTGGGGCCAACGTCCTGACTTTC.

This chain uses TRBV28 with TRBJ2-4, with D perhaps matching TRBD2 (6 bases). The CDR3 has 16 residues. V was shortened by 3 bases and J by 3 bases, with 15 bases between the two germline ends. The germline gives CDR1 MDHEN, CDR2 SYDVKM. The CDR3 is CASSFRARRGKNIQYF. The CDR3 DNA follows: TGTGCCAGCAGTTTCCGGGCCCGGCGGGGCAAAAACATTCAGTACTTC.

The chain carries TRBV6-2 or TRBV6-3 and TRBJ2-2; 11 nucleotides line up with TRBD2. This CDR3 spans 17 amino acids. The junction had 0 bases not matched to a gene; V was cut back by 0 bases and J by 0 bases. Looked up from germline, CDR1 is MNHEY and CDR2 is SVGEGT. The CDR3 reads CASSYSSGGANTGELFF. CDR3 nucleotides: TGTGCCAGCAGTTACTCTAGCGGGGGGGCGAACACCGGGGAGCTGTTTTTT.